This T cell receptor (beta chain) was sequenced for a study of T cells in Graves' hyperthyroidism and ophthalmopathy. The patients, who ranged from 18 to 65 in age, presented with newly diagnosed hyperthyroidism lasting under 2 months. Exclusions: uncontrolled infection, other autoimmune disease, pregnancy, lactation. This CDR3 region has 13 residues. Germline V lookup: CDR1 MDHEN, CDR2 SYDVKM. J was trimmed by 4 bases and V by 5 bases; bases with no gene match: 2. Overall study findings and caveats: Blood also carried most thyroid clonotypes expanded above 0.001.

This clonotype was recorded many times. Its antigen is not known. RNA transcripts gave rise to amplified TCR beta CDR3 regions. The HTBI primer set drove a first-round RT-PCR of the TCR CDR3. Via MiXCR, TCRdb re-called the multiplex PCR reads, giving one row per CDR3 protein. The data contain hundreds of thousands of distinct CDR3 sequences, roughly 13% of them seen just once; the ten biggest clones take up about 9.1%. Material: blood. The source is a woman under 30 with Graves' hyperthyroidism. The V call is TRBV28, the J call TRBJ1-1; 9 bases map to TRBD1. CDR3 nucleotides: TGTGCCAGCAGTATACAGGGGGCCACTGAAGCTTTCTTT. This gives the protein CASSIQGATEAFF.